These 30 T cell receptor beta chains share one sample of origin, sequenced in a study of response to subunit inactivated influenza vaccine. Using its own MiXCR run on the RT-PCR reads, TCRdb lists one record per CDR3 protein. The sample lists hundreds of thousands of distinct CDR3 sequences, 13% to 15% seen once, with 7.6% in the top ten. The sample consisted of PBMCs from blood, taken about 14 days before vaccination. The receptors come from a man aged 50 or older who received an inactivated influenza vaccine.

The chain is built from TRBV20-1 and TRBJ2-1; the match to TRBD2 covers 14 bases. The CDR3 has 16 amino acids. Trimming removed 4 bases from V and 9 bases from J; junction bases left unmatched: 11. Germline loops: CDR1 DFQATT, CDR2 SNEGSKA (reference sequence). The CDR3 region is CSATFPLTSGRGEQFF. The CDR3 DNA is TGCAGTGCTACCTTCCCTTTGACTAGCGGGAGGGGTGAGCAGTTCTTC.

This clonotype turned up a few times. The V call is TRBV3-1, the J call TRBJ1-2, with TRBD1 as a possible D gene (5 bases). Per germline, CDR1 LGHDT and CDR2 YNNKEL (reference sequence). The CDR3 spans 15 residues. V shed 0 bases and J shed 5 bases, with 13 bases lying between them. CDR3 nucleotides: TGTGCCAGCAGCCAAGATCACGGGGCCGCATATGGCTACACCTTC. Translated, it gives CASSQDHGAAYGYTF.

The gene calls are TRBV4-1 and TRBJ2-1, with TRBD2 matching 7 bases. CDR1 is MGHRA and CDR2 is YSYEKL in the germline V gene. This CDR3 region has 15 residues. V was pared by 2 bases and J by 1 base, with 2 bases of the junction left unmatched. CDR3 residues: CASSQLAASYNEQFF. The CDR3 region has the DNA TGCGCCAGCAGCCAACTAGCGGCATCCTACAATGAGCAGTTCTTC.

This clonotype came up a few times. The chain recombines TRBV3-1 with TRBJ2-1, with 7 bases that match TRBD1. CDR1 and CDR2 (germline): LGHDT, YNNKEL (reference sequence). The CDR3 is made up of 16 amino acids. V shed 1 base, J shed 7 bases, and the junction held 10 bases outside the gene matches. The CDR3 DNA is TGTGCCAGCAGCCAAGTTGTGGTGACAGGGAAGAATGAGCAGTTCTTC. Translation gives CASSQVVVTGKNEQFF.

The chain has TRBV28 and TRBJ1-6; possibly TRBD1 for D (5 bases). The V gene's germline CDR1 is MDHEN and CDR2 SYDVKM. Trimming took 2 bases from V and 9 from J, leaving 8 bases between them. The CDR3 spans 13 residues. DNA for the CDR3: TGTGCCAGCAGTTTAGCGGGACTTTCACCCCTCCACTTT. Its translation: CASSLAGLSPLHF. Using reference TRBV28 and TRBJ1-6 for the parts outside the CDR3, the full variable domain is DVKVTQSSRYLVKRTGEKVFLECVQDMDHENMFWYRQDPGLGLRLIYFSYDVKMKEKGDIPEGYSVSREKKERFSLILESASTNQTSMYLCASSLAGLSPLHFGNGTRLTVT.

The chain uses TRBV6-2 or TRBV6-3 and TRBJ2-2; TRBD1 aligns across 7 bases. The CDR3 totals 16 residues. The germline CDR1 and CDR2 sequences are MNHEY and SVGEGT. Germline trimming cut 6 bases from V and 7 bases from J; bases unmatched to any gene: 14. CDR3 coding DNA: TGTGCCAGCAGCCGGCAGCGACAGGGTTACGGCGGGGAGCTGTTTTTT. This gives the protein CASSRQRQGYGGELFF.

This clonotype turned up a few times. The V call is TRBV4-1, the J call TRBJ2-1; D may be TRBD1 (6 bases). V lost 2 bases and J 2 bases, leaving 19 bases between the germline ends. This CDR3 comprises 18 residues. Germline V lookup: CDR1 MGHRA, CDR2 YSYEKL. The CDR3 here is CASSQQPIWDTAYNEQFF. Here the CDR3 DNA reads TGCGCCAGCAGCCAACAGCCGATCTGGGACACAGCCTACAATGAGCAGTTCTTC.

This clonotype was seen more than once but under ten times. At one end the junction does not follow the germline gene, possibly because of a read error. The CDR3, as DNA: TGTGCTAGCAGCTTAGGGGGGGATTCCCTTCCCACTGAGCAGTTCTTC. This sequence encodes CASSLGGDSLPTEQFF. J is TRBJ2-1 and V is TRBV7-7, with a weak D call TRBD2 (7 bases). Germline V gene sequence: CDR1 SSHAT, CDR2 FNYEAQ (reference sequence). The CDR3 sequence is 16 residues long.

In its sample, this clonotype was seen many times. The V call is TRBV13, the J call TRBJ2-1; 7 bases map to TRBD2. The CDR3 runs 14 residues. J gave up 4 bases and V 3 bases, and 3 bases lay outside the gene matches. Germline V gene lookup returns CDR1 PRHDT and CDR2 FYEKMQ (reference sequence). The CDR3 sequence: CASSFRLAYNEQFF. In DNA form, the CDR3 reads TGTGCCAGCAGCTTTCGACTAGCTTACAATGAGCAGTTCTTC.

This clonotype showed up many times. The J gene is TRBJ2-3, the V gene TRBV7-9; D gene unclear. In germline, CDR1 is SEHNR, CDR2 FQNEAQ (reference sequence). The CDR3 is 16 amino acids. Between the trimmed V and J ends, which lost 6 bases and 2 bases, there was a span of 18 bases. CDR3 residues: CASRKLNPRNTDTQYF. CDR3 sequence (DNA): TGTGCCAGCAGGAAACTCAATCCTCGGAACACAGATACGCAGTATTTT.

The V call is TRBV20-1, the J call TRBJ1-5; tentatively, D is TRBD1 (5 bases). Looked up from germline, CDR1 is DFQATT and CDR2 is SNEGSKA (reference sequence). Trimming took 3 bases from V and 4 from J, leaving 13 bases between them. This CDR3 has 14 amino acids. The CDR3 protein is CSARSPEGNQPQHF. The CDR3 coding sequence is TGCAGTGCTAGGAGCCCGGAGGGGAATCAGCCCCAGCATTTT.

The CDR3 reads CASSPEGTETQYF. The CDR3 DNA reads TGTGCCAGCAGCCCTGAAGGTACAGAGACCCAGTACTTC. The V call is TRBV9, the J call TRBJ2-5, with D uncertain. V was shortened by 4 bases and J by 4 bases, with 11 bases between the two germline ends. The CDR3 runs 13 residues. The germline gives CDR1 SGDLS, CDR2 YYNGEE.

The rearrangement uses TRBV20-1 and TRBJ2-7; TRBD1 is a possible D gene (6 bases). V lost 0 bases and J lost 7, with 19 bases in between. Germline V gene lookup returns CDR1 DFQATT and CDR2 SNEGSKA (reference sequence). This CDR3 is 15 amino acids long. The CDR3 reads CSARDFTGSLGEQYF. As DNA, the CDR3 is TGCAGTGCTAGAGATTTTACAGGGTCCCTCGGGGAGCAGTACTTC.

The chain joins TRBV5-1 to TRBJ2-1, with D hard to call. This CDR3 is built from 16 residues. Trimming removed 0 bases at V and 5 bases at J, with 15 bases between. Germline CDR1 and CDR2: SGHRS and YFSETQ. CDR3 in amino acids: CASSLGSRAVNNEQFF. In DNA, the CDR3 is TGCGCCAGCAGCTTGGGGTCCCGGGCCGTTAACAATGAGCAGTTCTTC.

The sample holds a few counts of this clonotype. The chain employs TRBV4-3 and TRBJ1-4; D possibly corresponds to TRBD1 (5 bases). The CDR3 spans 14 residues. Deletions cut 4 bases from V and 8 bases from J, with 14 bases between. Germline CDR1 reads LGHNA; CDR2 reads YSLEER. CDR3 sequence reads: CASSRDQGGEKLFF. CDR3 sequence (DNA): TGCGCCAGCAGCCGGGACCAGGGCGGGGAAAAACTGTTTTTT.

In its sample, this clonotype was seen a few times. V and J are TRBV4-2 and TRBJ2-1; TRBD2 matches at 12 bases. Trimming cost V 1 base and J 9 bases; bases outside gene matches: 13. The CDR3 consists of 18 residues. Germline CDR1 LGHNA, CDR2 YNFKEQ. The CDR3 coding sequence is TGTGCCAGCAGCCAAGGGGGAATGACTAGCGGGAGCTTAGTTGAGCAGTTCTTC. Amino acids: CASSQGGMTSGSLVEQFF.

This clonotype was counted at least ten times. This chain joins TRBV9 and TRBJ2-1; 10 positions agree with TRBD2. The germline V gene encodes CDR1 SGDLS and CDR2 YYNGEE. V trimming: 3 bases; J trimming: 7 bases; junction bases outside the gene matches: 13. The length of the CDR3 is 17 residues. CDR3: CASSGRTSGRLRNEQFF. In DNA form, the CDR3 reads TGTGCCAGCAGCGGGCGGACTAGCGGTCGCTTAAGGAATGAGCAGTTCTTC.

The chain employs TRBV9 and TRBJ2-7, with D maybe TRBD1 (5 bases). Germline V gives CDR1 SGDLS, CDR2 YYNGEE. This CDR3 is built from 15 residues. Trimming removed 3 bases at V and 1 base at J, with 14 bases between. The CDR3 sequence is CASSEGLGSSYEQYF. The CDR3 coding sequence is TGTGCCAGCAGCGAGGGGTTGGGATCGTCCTACGAGCAGTACTTC.

The chain employs TRBV2 and TRBJ1-2; unclear D gene. Germline V gene sequence: CDR1 SNHLY, CDR2 FYNNEI. The CDR3 sequence is 11 residues long. V dropped 8 bases and J dropped 3 bases, with 7 bases sitting between them. Here the CDR3 reads CASSVDYGYTF. In DNA form, the CDR3 reads TGTGCCAGCTCTGTTGACTATGGCTACACCTTC.

The genes are TRBV2 and TRBJ1-4; D gene uncertain. V lost 6 bases to trimming and J lost 7 bases, with 18 bases between them. The CDR3 is 15 residues long. Germline assignment: CDR1 SNHLY and CDR2 FYNNEI. The CDR3 spells CASSSRSEMGEKLFF. In DNA form, the CDR3 reads TGTGCCAGCAGCTCCAGGAGCGAGATGGGTGAAAAACTGTTTTTT. Drawing the rest from reference TRBV2 and TRBJ1-4, the complete variable domain is EPEVTQTPSHQVTQMGQEVILRCVPISNHLYFYWYRQILGQKVEFLVSFYNNEISEKSEIFDDQFSVERPDGSNFTLKIRSTKLEDSAMYFCASSSRSEMGEKLFFGSGTQLSVL.

The rearrangement joins TRBV11-2 to TRBJ1-6; D unclear. The CDR3 spans 16 residues. The germline V gene encodes CDR1 SGHAT and CDR2 FQNNGV. V lost 6 bases and J lost 9, with 21 bases in between. The CDR3 loop reads CASRNTQLGSASPLHF. The CDR3 DNA follows: TGTGCCAGCAGAAATACACAACTCGGATCGGCTTCACCCCTCCACTTT.

The rearrangement uses TRBV7-9 and TRBJ1-2; 9 nucleotides match TRBD1. CDR1 and CDR2 from the germline V gene are SEHNR and FQNEAQ (reference sequence). This CDR3 comprises 15 residues. The V and J ends lost 4 bases and 6 bases, in that order; junction bases with no gene match: 9. The CDR3 DNA reads TGTGCCAGCAGCTATATGGACAGGGGAGAGAATGGCTACACCTTC. It yields the protein CASSYMDRGENGYTF.

This rearrangement joins TRBV7-2 to TRBJ1-6, with D tentatively TRBD1 (5 bases). Trimming took 5 bases from V and 5 from J, leaving 13 bases between them. The germline CDR1 and CDR2 sequences are SGHTA and FQGNSA. This CDR3 is 15 amino acids long. The DNA of the CDR3 is TGTGCCAGCAGCGCCGGGGCGGGTAATAATTCACCCCTCCACTTT. Protein: CASSAGAGNNSPLHF.

This clonotype was seen at least ten times. The chain couples TRBV29-1 to TRBJ2-7; D perhaps matches TRBD1 (6 bases). The CDR3 is made up of 19 amino acids. The germline V gene encodes CDR1 SQVTM and CDR2 ANQGSEA. The V end was cut by 4 bases, the J end by 3 bases, with 31 bases between. The CDR3 DNA reads TGCAGCGTTGTTGGCACGGCCCCACGTAAAGGACAGACCCACTACGAGCAGTACTTC. It encodes CSVVGTAPRKGQTHYEQYF.

This clonotype was seen only a few times. The chain carries TRBV20-1 and TRBJ1-6; no firm D call. The length of the CDR3 is 15 residues. V shed 0 bases and J shed 11 bases, with 17 bases lying between them. Germline-derived CDR1 and CDR2 are DFQATT and SNEGSKA (reference sequence). The CDR3 sequence: CSARDYSSGSPPLHF. CDR3 DNA: TGCAGTGCTAGAGATTACAGCAGTGGATCGCCACCCCTCCACTTT.

This clonotype was picked up many times. The rearrangement joins TRBV6-2 or TRBV6-3 to TRBJ1-6, with D maybe TRBD1 (5 bases). The germline CDR1 and CDR2 sequences are MNHEY and SVGEGT. The CDR3 runs 13 residues. V dropped 7 bases and J dropped 8 bases, with 12 bases sitting between them. The CDR3 DNA is TGTGCCAGCAAGTGGGACGCAGATTCACCCCTCCACTTT. It yields the protein CASKWDADSPLHF.

A few counts support this clonotype. DNA of the CDR3: TGTGCCAGCAGTTTATCAAGGCCCGGGGGGTTTAATGAGCAGTTCTTC. Amino acid sequence: CASSLSRPGGFNEQFF. V usage is TRBV27 and J usage is TRBJ2-1, with 7 bases aligning to TRBD2. The junction had 9 bases not matched to a gene; V was cut back by 0 bases and J by 7 bases. Germline CDR1 reads MNHEY; CDR2 reads SMNVEV (reference sequence). The CDR3 spans 16 residues.

The V gene is TRBV7-8, the J gene TRBJ2-5, with 10 bases matching TRBD2. The CDR3 has 17 amino acids. From germline, CDR1 is SGHVS and CDR2 FQNEAQ. The V segment lost 1 base and the J segment 5 bases; nucleotides outside the gene matches: 10. The CDR3 DNA reads as TGTGCCAGCAGCTTAGGCGCAGCGGGAGGGCCAGGGGAGACCCAGTACTTC. Its protein product is CASSLGAAGGPGETQYF. Together with reference TRBV7-8 and TRBJ2-5, the CDR3 gives the full variable domain: GAGVSQSPRYKVAKRGQDVALRCDPISGHVSLFWYQQALGQGPEFLTYFQNEAQLDKSGLPSDRFFAERPEGSVSTLKIQRTQQEDSAVYLCASSLGAAGGPGETQYFGPGTRLLVL.

This rearrangement joins TRBV5-1 to TRBJ2-1; D gene ambiguous. Trimming cost V 0 bases and J 5 bases, with 9 bases left between them. Germline CDR1 and CDR2: SGHRS and YFSETQ. The CDR3 contains 14 residues. The CDR3 DNA reads TGCGCCAGCAGCTTGGTTGGGCCCAACAATGAGCAGTTCTTC. This codes for CASSLVGPNNEQFF.

This clonotype has ten or more counts. At one boundary the junction diverges from the germline segment, which might be a read error. The chain couples TRBV6-4 to TRBJ2-1, with a tentative D call TRBD2 (5 bases). The CDR3 is made up of 12 amino acids. In germline, CDR1 is MRHNA, CDR2 SNTAGT. CDR3 nucleotides: TGTGCCAGCAGTGACTCGCCTAGCTCTACCGACTTC. It specifies CASSDSPSSTDF.